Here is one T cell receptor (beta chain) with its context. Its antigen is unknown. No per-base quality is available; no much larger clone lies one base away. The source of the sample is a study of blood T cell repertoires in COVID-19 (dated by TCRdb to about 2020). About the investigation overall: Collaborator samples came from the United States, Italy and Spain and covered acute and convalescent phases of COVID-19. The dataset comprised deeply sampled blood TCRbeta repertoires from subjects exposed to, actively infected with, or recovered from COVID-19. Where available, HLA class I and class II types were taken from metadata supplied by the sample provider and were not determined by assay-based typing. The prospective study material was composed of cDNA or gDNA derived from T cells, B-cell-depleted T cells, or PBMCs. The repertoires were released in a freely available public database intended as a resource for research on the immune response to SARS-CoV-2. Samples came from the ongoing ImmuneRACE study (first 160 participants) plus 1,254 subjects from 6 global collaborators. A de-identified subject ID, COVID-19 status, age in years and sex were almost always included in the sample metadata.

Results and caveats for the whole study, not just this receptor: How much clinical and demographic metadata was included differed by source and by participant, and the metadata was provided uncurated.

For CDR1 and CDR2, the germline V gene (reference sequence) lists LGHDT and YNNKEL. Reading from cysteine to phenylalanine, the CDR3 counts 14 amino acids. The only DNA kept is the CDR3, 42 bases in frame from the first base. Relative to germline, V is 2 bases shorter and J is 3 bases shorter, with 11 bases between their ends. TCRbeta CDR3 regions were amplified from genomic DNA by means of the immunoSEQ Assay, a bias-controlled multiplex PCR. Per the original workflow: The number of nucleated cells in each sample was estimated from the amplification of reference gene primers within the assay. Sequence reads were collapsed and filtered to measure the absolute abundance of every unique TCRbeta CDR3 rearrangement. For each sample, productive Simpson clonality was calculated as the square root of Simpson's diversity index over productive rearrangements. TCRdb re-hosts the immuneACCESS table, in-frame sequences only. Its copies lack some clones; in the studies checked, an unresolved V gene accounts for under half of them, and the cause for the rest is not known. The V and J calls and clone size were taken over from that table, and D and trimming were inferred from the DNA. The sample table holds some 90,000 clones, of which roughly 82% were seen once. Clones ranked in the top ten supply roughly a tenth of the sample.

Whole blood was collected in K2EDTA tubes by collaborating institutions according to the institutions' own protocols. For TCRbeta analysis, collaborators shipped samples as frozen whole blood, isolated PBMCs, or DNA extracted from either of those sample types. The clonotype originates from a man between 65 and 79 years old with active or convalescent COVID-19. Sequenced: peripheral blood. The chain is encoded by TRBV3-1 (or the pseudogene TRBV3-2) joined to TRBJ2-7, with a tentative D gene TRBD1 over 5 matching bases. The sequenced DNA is TGTGCCAGCAGCCAAATCCAGGGTAGCTACGAGCAGTACTTC. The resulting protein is CASSQIQGSYEQYF.